This T cell receptor beta chain came from a study of cytomegalovirus exposure and HLA in healthy donors. Study as a whole: Inside one of the first data releases sat around 80 million unique TCRs taken from HLA-typed donors. Overall study results and limits: More clonal expansion characterized HLA-associated TCR beta chains than equally common others in a later analysis.

Points on this clone: The antigen is not known.

CDR1 and CDR2 from the germline V gene are GTSNPN and SVGIG (reference sequence). The V and J ends lost 0 bases and 7 bases respectively, with 6 bases between them. The CDR3 has 11 residues. Primers: 60 Vbeta forward and 13 Jbeta reverse. Repertoires were generated with immunoSEQ multiplex PCR, while TCRdb's copy carries only in-frame clones and drops some. The sample comprises roughly 20,000 clones, about 70% of which are singletons, and 3.5% to 4.5% rests with the top ten. Sample: PBMCs. The V call is TRBV30, the J call TRBJ1-1, with D uncertain. The clonotype comes from a young man in good health and CMV-seronegative. For the CDR3, the DNA is TGTGCCTGGAGTGTTGTCCGTGAAGCTTTCTTT. It specifies CAWSVVREAFF.